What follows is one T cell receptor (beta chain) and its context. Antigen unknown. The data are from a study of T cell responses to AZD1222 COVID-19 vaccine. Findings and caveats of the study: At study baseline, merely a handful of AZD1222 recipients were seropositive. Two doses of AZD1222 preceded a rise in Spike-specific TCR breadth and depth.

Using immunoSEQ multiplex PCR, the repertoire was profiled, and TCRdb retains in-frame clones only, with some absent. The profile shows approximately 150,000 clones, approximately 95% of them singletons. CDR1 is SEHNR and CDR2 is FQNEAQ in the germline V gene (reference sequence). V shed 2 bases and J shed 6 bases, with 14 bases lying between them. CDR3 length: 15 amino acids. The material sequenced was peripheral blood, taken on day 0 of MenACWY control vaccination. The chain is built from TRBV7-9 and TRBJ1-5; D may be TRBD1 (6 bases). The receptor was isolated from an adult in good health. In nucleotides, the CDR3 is TGTGCCAGCAGCTTACATGAGGGGGAGAGTCAGCCCCAGCATTTT. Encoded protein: CASSLHEGESQPQHF.